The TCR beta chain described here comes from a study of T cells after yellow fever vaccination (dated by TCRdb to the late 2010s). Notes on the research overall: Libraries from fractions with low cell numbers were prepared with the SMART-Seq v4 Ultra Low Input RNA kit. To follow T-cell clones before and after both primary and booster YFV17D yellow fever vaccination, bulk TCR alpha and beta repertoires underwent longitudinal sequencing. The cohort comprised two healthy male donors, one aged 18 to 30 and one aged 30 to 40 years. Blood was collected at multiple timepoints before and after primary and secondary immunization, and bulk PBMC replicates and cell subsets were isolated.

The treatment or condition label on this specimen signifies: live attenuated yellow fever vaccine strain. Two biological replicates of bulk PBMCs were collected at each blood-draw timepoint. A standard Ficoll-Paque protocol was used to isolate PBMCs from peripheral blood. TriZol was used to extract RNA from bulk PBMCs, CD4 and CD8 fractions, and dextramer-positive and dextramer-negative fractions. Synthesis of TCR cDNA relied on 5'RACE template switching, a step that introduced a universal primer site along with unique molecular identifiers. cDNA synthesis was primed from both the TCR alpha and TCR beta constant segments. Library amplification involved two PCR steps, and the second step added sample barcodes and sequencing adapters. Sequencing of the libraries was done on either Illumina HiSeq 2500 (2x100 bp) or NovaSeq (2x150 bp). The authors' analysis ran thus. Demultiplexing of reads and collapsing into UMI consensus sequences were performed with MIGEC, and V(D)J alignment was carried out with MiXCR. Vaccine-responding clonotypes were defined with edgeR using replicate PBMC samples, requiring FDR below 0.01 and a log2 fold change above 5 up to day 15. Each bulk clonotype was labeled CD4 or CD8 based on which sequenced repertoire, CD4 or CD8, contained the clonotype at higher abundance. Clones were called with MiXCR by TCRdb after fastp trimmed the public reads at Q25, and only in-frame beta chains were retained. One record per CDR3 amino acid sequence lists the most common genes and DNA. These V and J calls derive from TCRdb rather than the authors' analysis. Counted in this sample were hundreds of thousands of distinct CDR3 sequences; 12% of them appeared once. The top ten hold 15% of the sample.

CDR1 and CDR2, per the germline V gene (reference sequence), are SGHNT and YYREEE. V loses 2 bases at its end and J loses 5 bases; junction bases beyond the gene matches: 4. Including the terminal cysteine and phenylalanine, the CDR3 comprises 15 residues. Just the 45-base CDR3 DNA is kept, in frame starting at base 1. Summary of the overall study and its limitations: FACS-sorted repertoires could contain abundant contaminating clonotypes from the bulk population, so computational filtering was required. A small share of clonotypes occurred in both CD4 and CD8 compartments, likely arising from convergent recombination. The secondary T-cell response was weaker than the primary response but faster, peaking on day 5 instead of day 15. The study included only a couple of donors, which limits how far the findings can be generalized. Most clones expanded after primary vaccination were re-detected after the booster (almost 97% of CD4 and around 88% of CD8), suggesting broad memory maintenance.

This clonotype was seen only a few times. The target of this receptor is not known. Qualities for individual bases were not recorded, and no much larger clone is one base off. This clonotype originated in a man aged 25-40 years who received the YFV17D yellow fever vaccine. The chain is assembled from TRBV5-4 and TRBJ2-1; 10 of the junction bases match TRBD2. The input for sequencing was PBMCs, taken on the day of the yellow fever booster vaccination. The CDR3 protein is CASSLLAGYHNEQFF. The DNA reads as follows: TGTGCCAGCAGCTTACTAGCGGGATACCACAATGAGCAGTTCTTC.